This is a list of T cell receptor beta chains from one sample in a study of blood T cell repertoires in COVID-19. Assay used: immunoSEQ multiplex PCR; TCRdb lists only in-frame clones, some missing. The table includes under 300,000 clones, around 86% detected once. The sample taken for sequencing was peripheral blood. The receptors were gathered from a woman in her seventies with active or convalescent COVID-19. CDR3s include the opening cysteine and the closing phenylalanine or tryptophan. D genes are given only for firm matches. Not every row has a clone size; where given, it reads once, few, many or a size class.

v_call	d_call	j_call	clone_size	cdr3_nt	cdr3_aa
TRBV5-1	.	TRBJ1-2	.	TGCGCCAGCAGCTTTAGGAGCGGGGATCCCTATGGCTACACCTTC	CASSFRSGDPYGYTF
TRBV29-1	.	TRBJ2-7	once	TGCAGCGTTGAGACAGGCTACGAGCAGTACTTC	CSVETGYEQYF
TRBV9	.	TRBJ2-7	.	TGTGCCAGCAGCCCGCTAGGGGGAAACGAGCAGTACTTC	CASSPLGGNEQYF
TRBV4-2	TRBD1	TRBJ1-4	.	TGTGCCAGCAGCCACGACAGGGGGCAGGGAAAACTGTTTTTT	CASSHDRGQGKLFF
TRBV27	.	TRBJ1-5	once	TGTGCCAGCAGTTTGGGCAGGGCGGCAAATCAGCCCCAGCATTTT	CASSLGRAANQPQHF
TRBV7-8	TRBD2	TRBJ2-3	once	TGTGCCAGCAGCGTGAACCTAGCGGGGGGCCGCCCAGATACGCAGTATTTT	CASSVNLAGGRPDTQYF
TRBV6-5	TRBD1	TRBJ2-4	.	TGTGCCAGCAGTTACTCGAGACAGGGGGCGAACATTCAGTACTTC	CASSYSRQGANIQYF
TRBV7-9	.	TRBJ2-7	.	TGTGCCAGCAGCCCACGCGGGGGCGGCGGCTCTTACTACGAGCAGTACTTC	CASSPRGGGGSYYEQYF
TRBV19	.	TRBJ2-3	.	TGTGCCAGTAGTCCCCAGGGGAGTGATACGCAGTATTTT	CASSPQGSDTQYF
TRBV10-3	TRBD1	TRBJ1-5	.	TGTGCCATCAGTTTGGGGACAGGGGCAGATCAGCCCCAGCATTTT	CAISLGTGADQPQHF
TRBV7-2	TRBD2	TRBJ2-1	.	TGTGCCAGCAGCCTGGGACTAGCGGGGGCGGGTGAGCAGTTCTTC	CASSLGLAGAGEQFF
TRBV4-1	TRBD1	TRBJ1-5	.	TGCGCCAGCAGCCGGACAGGGGACGGTCAGCCCCAGCATTTT	CASSRTGDGQPQHF
TRBV6-1	.	TRBJ1-1	.	TGTGCCAGCAGTGGGGGACACTTGGGAATGAACACTGAAGCTTTCTTT	CASSGGHLGMNTEAFF
TRBV6-5	.	TRBJ2-1	.	TGTGCCAGCAGTTCCCCTACAGGGAGGGGAAATGAGCAGTTCTTC	CASSSPTGRGNEQFF
TRBV24-1	.	TRBJ2-3	.	TGTGCCACCAGTGATCCGGGAACGCAGTATTTT	CATSDPGTQYF
TRBV9	.	TRBJ2-1	.	TGTGCCAGCAGCGTAGCGTCTAATGAGCAGTTCTTC	CASSVASNEQFF
TRBV7-2	.	TRBJ1-1	once	TGTGCCAGCAGCCCAGGGGTGCAGTTTGAAGCTTTCTTT	CASSPGVQFEAFF
TRBV5-1	TRBD2	TRBJ2-1	.	TGCGCCAGCAGCTTGGAAGGTACTAGCGGGGCGCAGTTCTTC	CASSLEGTSGAQFF
TRBV4-1	.	TRBJ2-2	.	TGCGCCAGCAGCCAAGTCTGGCCTTTTTACGACAGTAACACCGGGGAGCTGTTTTTT	CASSQVWPFYDSNTGELFF
TRBV14	TRBD2	TRBJ2-3	once	TGTGCCAGCAGCCTAGGGGGCCAGCGGGGGGCCCGGGATACGCAGTATTTT	CASSLGGQRGARDTQYF
TRBV14	.	TRBJ1-2	.	TGTGCCAGCAGCCATTCAGACTATGGCTACACCTTC	CASSHSDYGYTF
TRBV9	.	TRBJ2-2	.	TGTGCCAGCAGCGCCGAGGTTTCCGGGGAGCTGTTTTTT	CASSAEVSGELFF
TRBV4-1	TRBD1	TRBJ1-1	once	TGCGCCAGCAGGGACAGGGGCGCTGAAGCTTTCTTT	CASRDRGAEAFF
TRBV5-1	.	TRBJ1-1	few	TGCGCCAGCAGCTTGGTTCCAGGGGACACGAACACTGAAGCTTTCTTT	CASSLVPGDTNTEAFF
TRBV19	.	TRBJ1-5	.	TGTGCCAGTAGATCGCAGGGCGATCAGCCCCAGCATTTT	CASRSQGDQPQHF
TRBV7-2	TRBD1	TRBJ1-1	.	TGTGCCAGCAGCCCCCGGGGACAGGCGGCGAACACTGAAGCTTTCTTT	CASSPRGQAANTEAFF
TRBV11-2	TRBD1	TRBJ2-7	.	TGTGCCAGCAGCTTTCGGCAGGGGGCTTTGTACGAGCAGTACTTC	CASSFRQGALYEQYF
TRBV6-5	TRBD1	TRBJ1-1	.	TGTGCCAGCAGCCAGGGGGTTGAAGCTTTCTTT	CASSQGVEAFF